The TCR beta chain described here comes from a study of sequential checkpoint blockade in melanoma (dated by TCRdb to about 2019). About the full investigation: Using 1:1 randomization, the trial assigned patients either to first-line nivolumab followed by ipilimumab (arm A) or to ipilimumab followed by nivolumab (arm B). About 81% of the matched pre- and post-treatment tumor biopsy pairs came from the same lesion. For 20 or so patients, matched tumor biopsies were taken both before treatment and at week 13, after single-agent nivolumab (arm A) or ipilimumab (arm B). DNA from 91 pretreatment melanoma tumor samples underwent TCRbeta immunosequencing. Maintenance nivolumab was given following each of the two trial sequences.

Study-level results and caveats: Tumor T-cell fraction and clonality were correlated with PD-L1 staining and CD8+ T-cell counts, but not with mutational load. In the nivolumab-first arm (arm A), an association was found between pretreatment tumor TIL clonality and response (P = .04). Larger, independent patient cohorts are needed to validate the response-prediction model that combines TCR metrics and mutation burden. Within-arm analyses of tumor T-cell fraction were limited by small sample sizes and reduced statistical power. Patients with increases in tumor T-cell fraction and clonality by week 13 were approximately 30 times more likely to achieve clinical benefit.

The treatment or condition label on this specimen signifies: randomized to nivolumab then ipilimumab (arm A) or the reverse (arm B). None of the patients in the trial had previously been given DNA-damaging chemotherapy. Samples came from patients with melanoma in CheckMate 064, a randomized, open-label phase II trial of sequential checkpoint blockade. Tumor TCR sequencing used genomic DNA from formalin-fixed paraffin-embedded (FFPE) tissue samples. The CDR3 measures 15 amino acids from cysteine to phenylalanine. Kept here is only the CDR3 DNA, which spans 45 bases and is read in frame from base 1. The V end loses 1 base and the J end loses 0 bases, and a stretch of 7 bases separates them. Sequences SGHRS (CDR1) and YFSETQ (CDR2) are obtained from the germline V gene. TCRbeta CDR3 regions were immunosequenced from genomic DNA with the immunoSEQ Assay. Prior to high-throughput sequencing, genomic DNA was amplified by bias-controlled multiplex PCR. Regarding the original processing steps: To quantify the absolute abundance of each unique TCRbeta CDR3 region, the sequences were collapsed and filtered. Clonality, defined as 1 minus Pielou's evenness, was calculated using productive rearrangements only. Tumor T-cell fraction was computed by normalizing TCRbeta template counts to usable DNA, estimated from several housekeeping genes. A previously published method was used to identify clones with significantly greater frequencies in on-treatment samples than in baseline samples. TCRdb mirrors the immuneACCESS table, restricted to in-frame sequences. Some clones are absent from its copies; in checked studies, under half trace to an unresolved V gene, and the reason for the others is unknown. Clone size and V and J calls were adopted from that table, with D and trimming inferred from the DNA. The sample has about 6,000 clones on record, roughly 20% of them singletons. The ten largest clones take up approximately 10% of the sample.

Turning to this clone: Its antigen is still unknown. The record has no base qualities; no much larger clone is one base away.

This sequence was found in a human donor with melanoma. The chain is made from TRBV5-1 and TRBJ2-2; no D gene is confidently identified. The sequences come from tumor tissue (inferred from file names), collected from a patient given nivolumab and ipilimumab in sequence. CDR3 protein: CASSLSHANTGELFF. The nucleotide sequence reads TGCGCCAGCAGCTTGTCACACGCGAACACCGGGGAGCTGTTTTTT.